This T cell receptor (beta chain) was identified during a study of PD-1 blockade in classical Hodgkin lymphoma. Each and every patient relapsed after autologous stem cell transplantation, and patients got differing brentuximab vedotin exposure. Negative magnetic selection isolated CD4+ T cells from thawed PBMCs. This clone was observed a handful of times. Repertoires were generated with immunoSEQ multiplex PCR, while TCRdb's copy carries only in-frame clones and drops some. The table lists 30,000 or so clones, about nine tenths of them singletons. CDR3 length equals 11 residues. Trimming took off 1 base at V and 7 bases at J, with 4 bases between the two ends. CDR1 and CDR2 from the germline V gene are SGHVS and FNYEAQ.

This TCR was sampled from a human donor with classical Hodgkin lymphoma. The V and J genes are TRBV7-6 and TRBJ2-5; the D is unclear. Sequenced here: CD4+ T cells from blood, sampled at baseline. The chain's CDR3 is CASSLGGTQYF. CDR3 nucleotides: TGTGCCAGCAGCTTAGGGGGGACCCAGTACTTC.